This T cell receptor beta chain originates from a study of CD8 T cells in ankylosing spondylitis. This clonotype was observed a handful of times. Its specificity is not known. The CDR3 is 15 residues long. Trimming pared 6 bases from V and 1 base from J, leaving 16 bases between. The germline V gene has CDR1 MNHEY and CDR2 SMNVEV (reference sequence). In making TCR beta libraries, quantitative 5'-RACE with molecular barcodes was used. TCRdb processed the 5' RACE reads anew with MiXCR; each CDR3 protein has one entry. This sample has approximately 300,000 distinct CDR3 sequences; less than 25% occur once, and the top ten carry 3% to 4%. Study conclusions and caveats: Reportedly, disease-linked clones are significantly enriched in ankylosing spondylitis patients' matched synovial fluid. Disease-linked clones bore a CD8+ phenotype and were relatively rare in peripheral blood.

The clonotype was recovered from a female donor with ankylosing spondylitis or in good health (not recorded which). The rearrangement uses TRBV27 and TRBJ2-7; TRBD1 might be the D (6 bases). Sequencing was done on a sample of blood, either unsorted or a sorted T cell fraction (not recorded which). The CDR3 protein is CASRRRNRDSYEQYF. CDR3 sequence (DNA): TGTGCCAGCAGGCGTCGGAACAGGGATTCCTACGAGCAGTACTTC.